The 16 T cell receptor beta chains below come from one sample, sequenced in a study of T cell responses to AZD1222 COVID-19 vaccine. Repertoires were generated with immunoSEQ multiplex PCR, while TCRdb's copy carries only in-frame clones and drops some. This table holds about 130,000 clones, 93% found once. The sequencing used peripheral blood, collected on day 0 of AZD1222 vaccination. The receptors stem from an adult in good health.

This clone was seen a handful of times. V is TRBV9 and J is TRBJ2-1; 13 nucleotides align to TRBD2. Looked up from germline, CDR1 is SGDLS and CDR2 is YYNGEE. The ends lost 3 bases at V and 8 bases at J; junction bases unmatched: 8. The CDR3 totals 16 residues. The CDR3 DNA is TGTGCCAGCAGCGGAAGACTAGCGGGAGGTGTAGATGAGCAGTTCTTC. Protein sequence: CASSGRLAGGVDEQFF.

This clone has a single count. This rearrangement joins TRBV19 to TRBJ1-2; TRBD1 aligns across 10 bases. V was pared by 8 bases and J by 5 bases, with 8 bases of the junction left unmatched. The CDR3 totals 14 residues. Germline lookup yields CDR1 LNHDA and CDR2 SQIVND (reference sequence). The CDR3, as DNA: TGTGCCAGTCGAAGGGACAGGGGCCCTTATGGCTACACCTTC. As protein: CASRRDRGPYGYTF.

The chain is built from TRBV2 and TRBJ2-7; TRBD1 is a possible D gene (6 bases). CDR1 is SNHLY, CDR2 FYNNEI, per germline. V lost 4 bases and J lost 0, with 10 bases in between. This CDR3 has 14 residues. This CDR3 reads CASSVGTNSYEQYF. The CDR3 DNA is TGTGCCAGCAGTGTGGGGACAAACTCCTACGAGCAGTACTTC.

This clone has just one count. The rearrangement uses TRBV6-5 and TRBJ2-3; possibly TRBD2 for D (6 bases). V lost 5 bases and J lost 5, with 14 bases in between. The CDR3 has 14 amino acids. Germline values: CDR1 MNHEY, CDR2 SVGAGI. CDR3 DNA: TGTGCCAGCAGTCTCCGGAGGGCAGAAGATACGCAGTATTTT. It codes for CASSLRRAEDTQYF.

The CDR3 is CASSKRDIAGNTIYF. CDR3 DNA: TGTGCCAGCAGCAAACGGGACATAGCTGGAAACACCATATATTTT. J is TRBJ1-3 and V is TRBV28; D perhaps matches TRBD1 (6 bases). The CDR3 extends over 15 amino acids. CDR1 MDHEN and CDR2 SYDVKM come from the germline V gene. Deletions cut 6 bases from V and 2 bases from J, with 14 bases between.

This clone appeared once. The V and J genes are TRBV10-1 and TRBJ1-5, with D uncertain. Germline V lookup: CDR1 WNHNN, CDR2 SYGVQD (reference sequence). The CDR3 has 13 residues. Deletions cut 4 bases from V and 2 bases from J, with 6 bases between. CDR3 residues: CASSVEGNQPQHF. Written as DNA, the CDR3 is TGCGCCAGCAGTGTCGAAGGCAATCAGCCCCAGCATTTT.

The V call is TRBV7-9, the J call TRBJ2-4; maybe TRBD2 (5 bases). CDR3 size: 13 residues. The germline V gene encodes CDR1 SEHNR and CDR2 FQNEAQ (reference sequence). V lost 4 bases and J lost 11, with 15 bases in between. CDR3 sequence (DNA): TGTGCCAGCAGCTCCGGTCACGGGGTCCTTCAGTACTTC. Its protein is CASSSGHGVLQYF. Filled out from reference TRBV7-9 and TRBJ2-4, the complete variable domain reads DTGVSQNPRHKITKRGQNVTFRCDPISEHNRLYWYRQTLGQGPEFLTYFQNEAQLEKSRLLSDRFSAERPKGSFSTLEIQRTEQGDSAMYLCASSSGHGVLQYFGAGTRLSVL.

The rearrangement links TRBV30 to TRBJ1-4, with D unclear. Germline CDR1 GTSNPN, CDR2 SVGIG (reference sequence). The CDR3 runs 13 residues. V gave up 2 bases and J gave up 5 bases, with 9 bases separating them. The CDR3 DNA reads as TGTGCCTGGAGTCCCCGGGGAAATGAAAAACTGTTTTTT. It is translated as CAWSPRGNEKLFF. Filled out from reference TRBV30 and TRBJ1-4, the complete variable domain reads SQTIHQWPATLVQPVGSPLSLECTVEGTSNPNLYWYRQAAGRGLQLLFYSVGIGQISSEVPQNLSASRPQDRQFILSSKKLLLSDSGFYLCAWSPRGNEKLFFGSGTQLSVL.

This clone occurred a few times. The chain is built from TRBV29-1 and TRBJ2-1, with TRBD2 matching over 8 bases. The germline V gene encodes CDR1 SQVTM and CDR2 ANQGSEA. This CDR3 is built from 14 residues. Unmatched junction bases numbered 7, after V lost 3 bases and J lost 6 bases. The CDR3 sequence is CSVEPSGSPNEQFF. The CDR3 nucleotides are TGCAGCGTTGAGCCCAGCGGGAGTCCCAATGAGCAGTTCTTC.

The chain recombines TRBV19 with TRBJ2-7; D is possibly TRBD2 (6 bases). The CDR3 totals 13 residues. V was clipped by 1 base and J by 5 bases, with 9 bases between them. Per germline, CDR1 LNHDA and CDR2 SQIVND (reference sequence). The CDR3 loop is CASSIAPGDEQYF. DNA for the CDR3: TGTGCCAGTAGTATAGCGCCGGGGGACGAGCAGTACTTC. The complete variable domain, with remaining parts taken from reference TRBV19 and TRBJ2-7, reads DGGITQSPKYLFRKEGQNVTLSCEQNLNHDAMYWYRQDPGQGLRLIYYSQIVNDFQKGDIAEGYSVSREKKESFPLTVTSAQKNPTAFYLCASSIAPGDEQYFGPGTRLTVT.

CDR3 nucleotides: TGTGCCAGCAGCCACGAGGCTAGCGGTTACGAGCAGTACTTC. As protein: CASSHEASGYEQYF. The chain carries TRBV3-1 (or the pseudogene TRBV3-2) and TRBJ2-7; 7 nucleotides line up with TRBD2. This CDR3 region has 14 residues. The V and J ends lost 3 bases and 4 bases, in that order; junction bases with no gene match: 6. Germline V gives CDR1 LGHDT, CDR2 YNNKEL (reference sequence).

The V gene is TRBV2, the J gene TRBJ2-5, with D possibly matching TRBD2 (6 bases). V lost 3 bases to trimming and J lost 6 bases, with 14 bases between them. Germline V gene lookup returns CDR1 SNHLY and CDR2 FYNNEI. This CDR3 is 14 amino acids long. Written as DNA, the CDR3 is TGTGCCAGCAGTGACCCGGGAGTTACGAAGACCCAGTACTTC. It encodes CASSDPGVTKTQYF.

This clone was observed a few times. The V gene is TRBV19, the J gene TRBJ1-2, with D hard to call. CDR1 is LNHDA and CDR2 is SQIVND in the germline V gene (reference sequence). The CDR3 extends over 14 amino acids. Trimming took 3 bases from V and 4 from J, leaving 12 bases between them. This CDR3 is CASSISADPYGYTF. CDR3 nucleotide sequence: TGTGCCAGTAGTATTTCAGCGGACCCCTATGGCTACACCTTC.

The gene calls are TRBV19 and TRBJ2-1, with D tentatively TRBD2 (5 bases). Germline V CDR1 and CDR2: LNHDA, SQIVND (reference sequence). CDR3 length: 14 amino acids. V dropped 7 bases and J dropped 2 bases, with 12 bases sitting between them. CDR3 DNA sequence: TGTGCCAGTACCTTAGGAGGACCCTACAATGAGCAGTTCTTC. Residues: CASTLGGPYNEQFF.

V usage is TRBV15 and J usage is TRBJ1-4; D ambiguous. Trimming shortened V by 0 bases and J by 6 bases, and 11 bases separated the two germline ends. CDR1 is LNHNV and CDR2 is YYDKDF in the germline V gene (reference sequence). This CDR3 is 15 amino acids long. Here the CDR3 DNA reads TGTGCCACCAGCAGAGATGGTTCTGCCTATGAAAAACTGTTTTTT. Translated, it gives CATSRDGSAYEKLFF.

V gene TRBV6-5 combines with J gene TRBJ1-1, with 8 positions matching TRBD1. V lost 7 bases to trimming and J lost 7 bases; unmatched junction nucleotides: 8. Looked up from germline, CDR1 is MNHEY and CDR2 is SVGAGI. This CDR3 region has 13 residues. The CDR3 sequence is CASTRDRRSEAFF. For the CDR3, the DNA is TGTGCCAGCACTCGGGACAGGAGAAGTGAAGCTTTCTTT.